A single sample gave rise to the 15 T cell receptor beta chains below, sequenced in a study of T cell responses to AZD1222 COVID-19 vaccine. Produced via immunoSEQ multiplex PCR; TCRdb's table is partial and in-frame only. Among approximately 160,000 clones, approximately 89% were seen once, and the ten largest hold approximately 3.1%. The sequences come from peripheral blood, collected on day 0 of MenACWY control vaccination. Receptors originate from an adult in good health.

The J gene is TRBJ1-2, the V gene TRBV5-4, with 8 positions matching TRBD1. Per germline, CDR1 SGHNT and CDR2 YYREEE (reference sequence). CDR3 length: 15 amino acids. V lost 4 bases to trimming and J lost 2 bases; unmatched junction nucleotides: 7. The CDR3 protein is CASSPPTGGNYGYTF. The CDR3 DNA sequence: TGTGCCAGCAGCCCGCCCACAGGGGGGAACTATGGCTACACCTTC.

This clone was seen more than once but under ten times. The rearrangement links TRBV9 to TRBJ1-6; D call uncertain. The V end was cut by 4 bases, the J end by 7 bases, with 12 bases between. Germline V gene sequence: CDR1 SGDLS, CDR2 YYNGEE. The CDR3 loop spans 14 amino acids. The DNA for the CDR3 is TGTGCCAGCAGCCTCCGACATCTGAATTCACCCCTCCACTTT. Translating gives CASSLRHLNSPLHF. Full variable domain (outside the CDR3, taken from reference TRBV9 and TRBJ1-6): DSGVTQTPKHLITATGQRVTLRCSPRSGDLSVYWYQQSLDQGLQFLIQYYNGEERAKGNILERFSAQQFPDLHSELNLSSLELGDSALYFCASSLRHLNSPLHFGNGTRLTVT.

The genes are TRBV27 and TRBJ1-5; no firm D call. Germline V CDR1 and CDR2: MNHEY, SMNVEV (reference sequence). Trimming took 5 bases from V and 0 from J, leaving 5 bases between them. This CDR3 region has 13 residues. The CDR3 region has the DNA TGTGCCAGCAGTACCTATAGCAATCAGCCCCAGCATTTT. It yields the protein CASSTYSNQPQHF.

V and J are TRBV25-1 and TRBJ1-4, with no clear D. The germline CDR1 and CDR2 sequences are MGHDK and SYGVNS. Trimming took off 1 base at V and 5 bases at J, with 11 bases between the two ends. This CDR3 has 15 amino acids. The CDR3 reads CASSEWEGGNEKLFF. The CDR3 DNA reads TGTGCCAGCAGTGAATGGGAGGGCGGGAATGAAAAACTGTTTTTT.

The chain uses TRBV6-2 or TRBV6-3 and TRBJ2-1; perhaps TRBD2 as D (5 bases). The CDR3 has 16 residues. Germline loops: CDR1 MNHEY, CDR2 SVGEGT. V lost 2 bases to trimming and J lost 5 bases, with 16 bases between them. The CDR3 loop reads CASSYPLDSLNNEQFF. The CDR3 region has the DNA TGTGCCAGCAGTTACCCGTTGGACTCCCTCAACAATGAGCAGTTCTTC.

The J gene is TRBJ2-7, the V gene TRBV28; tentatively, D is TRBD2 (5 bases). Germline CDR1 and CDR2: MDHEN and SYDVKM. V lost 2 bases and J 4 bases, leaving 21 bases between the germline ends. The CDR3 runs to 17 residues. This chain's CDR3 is CASSLMSGVGGRYEQYF. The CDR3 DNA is TGTGCCAGCAGTTTAATGTCGGGCGTCGGCGGGCGATACGAGCAGTACTTC.

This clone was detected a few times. CDR3 protein: CASSLRQGAEAFF. In DNA form, the CDR3 reads TGCGCCAGCAGCTTGAGACAGGGTGCTGAAGCTTTCTTT. V usage is TRBV5-1 and J usage is TRBJ1-1, with TRBD1 identical over 7 bases. The V segment lost 1 base and the J segment 6 bases; nucleotides outside the gene matches: 3. Per germline, CDR1 SGHRS and CDR2 YFSETQ. This CDR3 has 13 residues.

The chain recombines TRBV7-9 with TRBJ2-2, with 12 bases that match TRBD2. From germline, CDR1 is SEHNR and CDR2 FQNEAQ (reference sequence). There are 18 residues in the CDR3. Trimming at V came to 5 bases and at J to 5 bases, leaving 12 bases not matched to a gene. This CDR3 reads CASSPRKTSGSVTGELFF. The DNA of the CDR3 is TGTGCCAGCAGCCCGCGTAAGACTAGCGGGAGCGTTACCGGGGAGCTGTTTTTT.

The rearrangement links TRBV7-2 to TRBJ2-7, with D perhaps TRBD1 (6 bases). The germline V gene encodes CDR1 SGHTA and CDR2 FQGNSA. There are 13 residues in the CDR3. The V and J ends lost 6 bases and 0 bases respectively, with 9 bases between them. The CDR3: CASSRTASYEQYF. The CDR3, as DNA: TGTGCCAGCAGTAGGACAGCCTCCTACGAGCAGTACTTC.

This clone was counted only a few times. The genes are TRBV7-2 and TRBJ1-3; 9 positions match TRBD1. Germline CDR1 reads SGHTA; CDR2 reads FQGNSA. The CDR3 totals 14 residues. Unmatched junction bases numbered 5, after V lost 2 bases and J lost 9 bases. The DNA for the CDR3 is TGTGCCAGCAGCTTATTGGGACAGGGTGGCACCATATATTTT. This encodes CASSLLGQGGTIYF. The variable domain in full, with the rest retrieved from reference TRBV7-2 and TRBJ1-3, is GAGVSQSPSNKVTEKGKDVELRCDPISGHTALYWYRQSLGQGLEFLIYFQGNSAPDKSGLPSDRFSAERTGGSVSTLTIQRTQQEDSAVYLCASSLLGQGGTIYFGEGSWLTVV.

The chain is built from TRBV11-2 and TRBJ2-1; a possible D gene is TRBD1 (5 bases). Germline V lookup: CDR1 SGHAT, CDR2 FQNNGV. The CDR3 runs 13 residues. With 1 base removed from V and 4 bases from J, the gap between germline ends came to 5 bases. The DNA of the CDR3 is TGTGCCAGCAGCTTAGCAGGGTACAATGAGCAGTTCTTC. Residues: CASSLAGYNEQFF.

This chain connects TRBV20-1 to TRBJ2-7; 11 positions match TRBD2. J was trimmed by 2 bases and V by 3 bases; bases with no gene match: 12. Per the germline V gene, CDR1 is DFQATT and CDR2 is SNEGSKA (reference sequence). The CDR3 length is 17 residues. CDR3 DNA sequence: TGCAGTGCTAGTCAGGGGGCGCCTAGCGGGAGGCCCTACGAGCAGTACTTC. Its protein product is CSASQGAPSGRPYEQYF.

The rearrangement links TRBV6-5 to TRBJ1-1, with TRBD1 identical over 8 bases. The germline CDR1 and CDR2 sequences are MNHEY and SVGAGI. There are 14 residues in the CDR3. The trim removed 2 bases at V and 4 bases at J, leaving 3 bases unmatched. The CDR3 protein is CASSYLTGGTEAFF. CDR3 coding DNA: TGTGCCAGCAGTTACCTCACAGGGGGCACTGAAGCTTTCTTT.

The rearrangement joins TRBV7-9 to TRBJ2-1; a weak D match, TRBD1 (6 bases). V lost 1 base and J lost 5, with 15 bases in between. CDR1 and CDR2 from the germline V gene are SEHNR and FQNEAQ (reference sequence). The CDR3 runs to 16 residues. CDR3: CASSLVYRTAHNEQFF. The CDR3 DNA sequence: TGTGCCAGCAGCTTAGTATATAGGACAGCCCACAATGAGCAGTTCTTC.

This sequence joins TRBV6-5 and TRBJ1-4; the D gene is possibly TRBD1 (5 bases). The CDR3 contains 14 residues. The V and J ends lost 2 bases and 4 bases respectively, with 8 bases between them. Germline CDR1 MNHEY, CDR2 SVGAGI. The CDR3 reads CASSYGGSNEKLFF. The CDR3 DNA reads TGTGCCAGCAGTTACGGGGGGAGTAATGAAAAACTGTTTTTT.